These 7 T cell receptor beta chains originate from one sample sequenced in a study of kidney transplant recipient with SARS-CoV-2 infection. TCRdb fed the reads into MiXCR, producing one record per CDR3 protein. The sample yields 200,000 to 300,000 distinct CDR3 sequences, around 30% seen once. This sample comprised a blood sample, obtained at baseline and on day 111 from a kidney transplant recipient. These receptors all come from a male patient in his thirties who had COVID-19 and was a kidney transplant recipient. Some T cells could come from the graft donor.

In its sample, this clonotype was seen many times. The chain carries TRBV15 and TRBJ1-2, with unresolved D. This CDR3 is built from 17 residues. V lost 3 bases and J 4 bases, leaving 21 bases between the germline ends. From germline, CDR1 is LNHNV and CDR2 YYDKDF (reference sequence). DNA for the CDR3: TGTGCCACCAGCAGGATTTTAAGGTGTGGAAAGACCTATGGCTACACCTTC. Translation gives CATSRILRCGKTYGYTF. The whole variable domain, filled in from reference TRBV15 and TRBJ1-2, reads DAMVIQNPRYQVTQFGKPVTLSCSQTLNHNVMYWYQQKSSQAPKLLFHYYDKDFNNEADTPDNFQSRRPNTSFCFLDIRSPGLGDTAMYLCATSRILRCGKTYGYTFGSGTRLTVV.

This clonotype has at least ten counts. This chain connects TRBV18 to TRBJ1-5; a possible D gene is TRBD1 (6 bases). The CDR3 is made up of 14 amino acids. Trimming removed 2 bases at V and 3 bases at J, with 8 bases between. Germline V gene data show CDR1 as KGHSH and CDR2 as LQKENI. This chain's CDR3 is CASSPGQFNQPQHF. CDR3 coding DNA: TGTGCCAGCTCACCAGGACAGTTCAATCAGCCCCAGCATTTT.

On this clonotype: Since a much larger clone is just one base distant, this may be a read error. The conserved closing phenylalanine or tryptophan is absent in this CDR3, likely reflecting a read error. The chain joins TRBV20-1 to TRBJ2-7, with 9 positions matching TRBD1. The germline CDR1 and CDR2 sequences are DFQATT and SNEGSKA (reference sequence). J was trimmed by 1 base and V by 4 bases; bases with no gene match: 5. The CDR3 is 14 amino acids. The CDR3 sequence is CSATRQGGSYEQYL. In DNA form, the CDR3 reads TGCAGTGCTACGAGACAGGGGGGATCCTACGAGCAGTACCTC.

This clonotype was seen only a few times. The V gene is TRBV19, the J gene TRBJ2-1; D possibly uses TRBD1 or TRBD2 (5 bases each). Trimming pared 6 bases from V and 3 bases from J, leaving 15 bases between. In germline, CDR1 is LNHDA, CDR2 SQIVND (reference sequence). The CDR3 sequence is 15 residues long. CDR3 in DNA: TGTGCCAGTAGGGCCGGGACCGTAATCTACAATGAGCAGTTCTTC. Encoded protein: CASRAGTVIYNEQFF.

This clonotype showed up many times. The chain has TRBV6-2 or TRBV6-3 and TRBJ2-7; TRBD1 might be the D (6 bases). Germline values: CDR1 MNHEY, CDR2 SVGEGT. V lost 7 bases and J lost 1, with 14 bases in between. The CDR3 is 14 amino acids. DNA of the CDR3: TGTGCCAGCAAGGACAGCTCTACTTCCTACGAGCAGTACTTC. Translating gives CASKDSSTSYEQYF.

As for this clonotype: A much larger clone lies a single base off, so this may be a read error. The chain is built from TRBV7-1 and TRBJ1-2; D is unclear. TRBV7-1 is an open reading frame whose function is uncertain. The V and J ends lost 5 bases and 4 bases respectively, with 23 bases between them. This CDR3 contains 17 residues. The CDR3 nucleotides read TGTGCCAGCAGCCCCCTGCGTTACGAGGGAAAGACCTATGGCTACACCTTC. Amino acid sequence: CASSPLRYEGKTYGYTF.

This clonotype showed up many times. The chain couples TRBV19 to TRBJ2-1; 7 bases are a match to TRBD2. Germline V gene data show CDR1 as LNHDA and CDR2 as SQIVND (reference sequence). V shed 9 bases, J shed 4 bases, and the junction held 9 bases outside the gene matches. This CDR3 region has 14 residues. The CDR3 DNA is TGTGCCAGCGGACTAAGCGGGGTATACAATGAGCAGTTCTTC. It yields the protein CASGLSGVYNEQFF.